The clone carrying this T cell receptor beta chain is a singleton in its sample. The antigen is undetermined. The entry originates in a study of shared clonotypes between healthy human individuals. Across the study: CD4 naive and CD4 memory each took three plates per donor, while CD8 naive took two and CD8 memory one.

It was CD45RO-negative cells, positively selected for CCR7, that made up naive CD8 cells, with terminally differentiated effector memory CD45RA+ cells excluded. The table came from immunoSEQ multiplex PCR; TCRdb's copy has only in-frame clones and leaves some out. The top ten clones hold more than 0.95% of a sample with around 2,100,000 clones, just under 95% of them seen once. Notes on the study in general: Across four donors, naive CD4 shared roughly 5%, naive CD8 less than 4%, memory CD4 about 2.5%, memory CD8 under 0.5%.

The CDR3 has 17 amino acids. V was pared by 3 bases and J by 7 bases, with 14 bases of the junction left unmatched. Germline assignment: CDR1 LGHNA and CDR2 YNFKEQ. V is TRBV4-2 and J is TRBJ2-1; 8 nucleotides line up with TRBD1. The receptor comes from a man younger than 35 in good health. The sample consisted of naive CD8+ T cells sorted from blood. The CDR3 here is CASSHQTWQGAENEQFF. CDR3 in DNA: TGTGCCAGCAGCCACCAGACGTGGCAGGGGGCCGAGAATGAGCAGTTCTTC.